The present TCR beta chain was sequenced within a study of blood T cell repertoires in COVID-19. Study details: Whether acute or convalescent, the COVID-19 samples came from the United States, Italy and Spain. Nucleic acid was either cDNA or gDNA, and it came from T cells, B-cell-depleted T cells, or PBMCs.

Using immunoSEQ multiplex PCR, the repertoire was profiled, and TCRdb retains in-frame clones only, with some absent. The table lists a few hundred thousand clones, around four fifths of them singletons, with less than 6% in the top ten. The sequence came from a man aged 55-75 years who had recovered from COVID-19. Material: peripheral blood.

CDR3 region: CASASRGMNTEAFF. The CDR3 DNA reads TGCGCCAGCGCGTCCAGGGGTATGAACACTGAAGCTTTCTTT. The rearrangement joins TRBV5-1 to TRBJ1-1; D perhaps matches TRBD1 (6 bases). Germline V lookup: CDR1 SGHRS, CDR2 YFSETQ. This CDR3 comprises 14 residues. Trimming left V 7 bases short and J 0 bases short, with 13 bases between.